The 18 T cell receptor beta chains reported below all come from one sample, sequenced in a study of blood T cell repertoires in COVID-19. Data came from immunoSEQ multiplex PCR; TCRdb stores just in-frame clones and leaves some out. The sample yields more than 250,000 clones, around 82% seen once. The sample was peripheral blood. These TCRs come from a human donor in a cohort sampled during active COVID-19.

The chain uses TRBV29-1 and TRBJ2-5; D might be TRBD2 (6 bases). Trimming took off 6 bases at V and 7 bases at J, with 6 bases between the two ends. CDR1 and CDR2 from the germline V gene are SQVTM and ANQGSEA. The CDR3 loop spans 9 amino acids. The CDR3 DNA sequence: TGCAGCGTGGGGGGGACCCAGTACTTC. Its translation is CSVGGTQYF.

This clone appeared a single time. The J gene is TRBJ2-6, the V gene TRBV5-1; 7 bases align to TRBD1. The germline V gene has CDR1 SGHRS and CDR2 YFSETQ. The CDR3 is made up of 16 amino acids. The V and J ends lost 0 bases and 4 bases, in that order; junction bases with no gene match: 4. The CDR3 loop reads CASSLGQGSGANVLTF. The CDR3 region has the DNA TGCGCCAGCAGCTTGGGACAGGGTTCCGGGGCCAACGTCCTGACTTTC.

For the CDR3, the DNA is TGTGCCAGCAGTGAAGCCGGGACAGGGGAGAACCATGAGCAGTTCTTC. This sequence encodes CASSEAGTGENHEQFF. The rearrangement joins TRBV6-1 to TRBJ2-1, with 10 bases lining up with TRBD1. The CDR3 is made up of 16 amino acids. J was trimmed by 8 bases and V by 0 bases; bases with no gene match: 7. CDR1 and CDR2 from the germline V gene are MNHNS and SASEGT.

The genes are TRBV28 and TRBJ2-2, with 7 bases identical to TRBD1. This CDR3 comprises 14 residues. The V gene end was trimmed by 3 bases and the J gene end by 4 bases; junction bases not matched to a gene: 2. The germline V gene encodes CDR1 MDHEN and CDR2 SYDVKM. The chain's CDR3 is CASSFSGGTGELFF. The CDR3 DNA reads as TGTGCCAGCAGTTTTTCAGGGGGCACCGGGGAGCTGTTTTTT.

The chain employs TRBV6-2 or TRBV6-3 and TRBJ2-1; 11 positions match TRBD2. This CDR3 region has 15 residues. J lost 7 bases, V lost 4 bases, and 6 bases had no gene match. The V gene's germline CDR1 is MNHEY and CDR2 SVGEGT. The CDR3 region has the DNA TGTGCCAGCAGTTCACGGGGACTAGCGGTAAATGAGCAGTTCTTC. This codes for CASSSRGLAVNEQFF.

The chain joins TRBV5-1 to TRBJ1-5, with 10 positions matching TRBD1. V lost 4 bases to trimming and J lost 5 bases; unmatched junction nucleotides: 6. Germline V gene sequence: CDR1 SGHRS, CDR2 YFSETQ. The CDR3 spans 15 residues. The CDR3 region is CASSTRQGAYQPQHF. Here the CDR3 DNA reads TGCGCCAGCAGCACCCGACAGGGGGCATATCAGCCCCAGCATTTT.

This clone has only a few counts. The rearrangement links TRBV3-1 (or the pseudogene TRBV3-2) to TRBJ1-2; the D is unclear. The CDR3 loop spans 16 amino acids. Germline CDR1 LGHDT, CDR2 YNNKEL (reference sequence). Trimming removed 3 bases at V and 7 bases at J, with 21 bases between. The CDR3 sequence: CASSQAWAISSSGYTF. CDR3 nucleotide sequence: TGTGCCAGCAGCCAGGCTTGGGCGATCTCGTCCTCTGGCTACACCTTC.

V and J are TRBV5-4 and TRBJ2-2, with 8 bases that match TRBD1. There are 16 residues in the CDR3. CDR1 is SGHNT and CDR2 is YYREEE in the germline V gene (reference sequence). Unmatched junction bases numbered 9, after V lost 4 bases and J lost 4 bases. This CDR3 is CASSTGRDRSTGELFF. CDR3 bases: TGTGCCAGCAGCACCGGAAGGGACAGGTCCACCGGGGAGCTGTTTTTT.

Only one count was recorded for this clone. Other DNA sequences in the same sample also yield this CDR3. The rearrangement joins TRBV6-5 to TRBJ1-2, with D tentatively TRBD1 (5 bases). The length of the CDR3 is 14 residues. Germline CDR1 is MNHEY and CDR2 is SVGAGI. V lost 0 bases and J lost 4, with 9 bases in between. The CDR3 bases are TGTGCCAGCAGTTACTCGGGGGGAGTCTATGGCTACACCTTC. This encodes CASSYSGGVYGYTF.

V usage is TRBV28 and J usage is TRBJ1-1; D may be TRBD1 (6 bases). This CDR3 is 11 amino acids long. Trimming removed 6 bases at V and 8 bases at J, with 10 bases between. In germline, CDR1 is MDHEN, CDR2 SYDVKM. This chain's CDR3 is CASSYRVEAFF. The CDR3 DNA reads TGTGCCAGCAGCTACAGGGTCGAAGCTTTCTTT.

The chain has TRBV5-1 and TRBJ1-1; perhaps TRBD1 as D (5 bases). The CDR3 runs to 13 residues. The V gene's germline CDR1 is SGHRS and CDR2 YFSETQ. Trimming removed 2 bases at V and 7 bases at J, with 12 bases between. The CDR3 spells CASSLDAGYEAFF. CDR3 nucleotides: TGCGCCAGCAGCTTAGACGCAGGGTATGAAGCTTTCTTT.

CDR3 bases: TGTGCCAGCAGTTCACTGGGACAGGGGGCTAATGAAAAACTGTTTTTT. Amino acids: CASSSLGQGANEKLFF. This chain connects TRBV27 to TRBJ1-4; 11 bases map to TRBD1. This CDR3 comprises 16 residues. The V gene's germline CDR1 is MNHEY and CDR2 SMNVEV (reference sequence). The V and J ends lost 4 bases and 3 bases, in that order; junction bases with no gene match: 4.

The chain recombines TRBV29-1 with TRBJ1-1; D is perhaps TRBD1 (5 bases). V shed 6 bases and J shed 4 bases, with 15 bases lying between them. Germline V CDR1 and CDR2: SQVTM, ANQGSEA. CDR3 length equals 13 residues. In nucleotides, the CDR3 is TGCAGCGTCTGGGGGACTAGTGGCACTGAAGCTTTCTTT. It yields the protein CSVWGTSGTEAFF.

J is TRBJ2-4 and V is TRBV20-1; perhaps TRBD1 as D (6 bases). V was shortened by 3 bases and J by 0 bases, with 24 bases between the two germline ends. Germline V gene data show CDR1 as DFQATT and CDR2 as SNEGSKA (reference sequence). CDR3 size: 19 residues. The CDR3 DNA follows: TGCAGTGCTAGTCATCTACAGGGTGCCAGCCAACTAGCCAAAAACATTCAGTACTTC. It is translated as CSASHLQGASQLAKNIQYF.

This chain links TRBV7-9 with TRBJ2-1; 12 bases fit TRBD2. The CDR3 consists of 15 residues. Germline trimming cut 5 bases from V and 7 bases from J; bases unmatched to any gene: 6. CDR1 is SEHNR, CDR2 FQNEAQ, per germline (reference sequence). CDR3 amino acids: CASSPLAGGTNEQFF. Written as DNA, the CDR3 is TGTGCCAGCAGCCCCCTAGCGGGAGGGACGAATGAGCAGTTCTTC.

In DNA form, the CDR3 reads TGTGCCAGCAGCCTTGTGGCTAGCCTATACGAGCAGTACTTC. The encoded protein is CASSLVASLYEQYF. This rearrangement joins TRBV6-2 or TRBV6-3 to TRBJ2-7, with D maybe TRBD2 (5 bases). This CDR3 contains 14 residues. The ends were cut back, 6 bases at V and 4 bases at J, with 16 bases in the middle. Germline V lookup: CDR1 MNHEY, CDR2 SVGEGT.

The CDR3 sequence is CASSLLTGTGPITGYTF. In DNA form, the CDR3 reads TGTGCCAGCAGTTTATTAACCGGGACAGGCCCGATTACGGGCTACACCTTC. This chain links TRBV28 with TRBJ1-2; 8 nucleotides line up with TRBD1. CDR3 length: 17 amino acids. Germline CDR1 reads MDHEN; CDR2 reads SYDVKM. J lost 8 bases, V lost 1 base, and 15 bases had no gene match.

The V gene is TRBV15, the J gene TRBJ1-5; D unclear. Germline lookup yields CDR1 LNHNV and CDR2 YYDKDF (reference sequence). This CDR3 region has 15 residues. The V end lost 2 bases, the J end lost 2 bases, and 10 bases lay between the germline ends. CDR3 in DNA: TGTGCCACCAGCAGACCCCCGGGAGGCAATCAGCCCCAGCATTTT. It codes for CATSRPPGGNQPQHF.